This TCR beta chain derives from a study of T cell responses to AZD1222 COVID-19 vaccine. Regarding the study as a whole: Vaccine-related CD4 TCRs covered spike, predominating at 160-218 and 743-854. White British people made up most donors, females outnumbered males, and clonal diversity was possibly underestimated.

V shed 3 bases and J 3 bases; nucleotides not matched to a gene: 2. CDR3 length: 14 residues. CDR1 KGHDR and CDR2 SFDVKD come from the germline V gene. Profiled with immunoSEQ multiplex PCR; TCRdb holds only in-frame clones, not every one. The sample consists of 200,000 to 250,000 clones, 90% to 95% of them appearing once. As for this clone: Its antigen is as yet unknown.

The clonotype comes from an adult who received the MenACWY meningococcal vaccine as a control. The sample was peripheral blood, taken 28 days after the second dose of the MenACWY control vaccine. The chain recombines TRBV24-1 with TRBJ2-5; 8 bases line up with TRBD1. CDR3 region: CATSDPTGEETQYF. As DNA, the CDR3 is TGTGCCACCAGTGATCCGACAGGGGAAGAGACCCAGTACTTC.